This T cell receptor beta chain was recorded in a study of T cell responses to AZD1222 COVID-19 vaccine. Sequencing was performed with immunoSEQ multiplex PCR; in TCRdb, only in-frame clones are kept and a portion is missing. The sample holds some 160,000 clones, roughly nine tenths seen once. Study-wide findings and caveats: Repertoire sampling occurred only after the peak T cell response. Seropositive at baseline were only a handful of AZD1222 recipients.

Unmatched junction bases numbered 7, after V lost 5 bases and J lost 3 bases. This CDR3 comprises 14 residues. Germline V CDR1 and CDR2: SGHAT, FQNNGV. Worth noting for this clone: Its antigen remains unidentified.

The chain carries TRBV11-2 and TRBJ2-7; 7 bases are a match to TRBD1. This receptor was identified in an adult who received the AZD1222 COVID-19 vaccine. Sequences were derived from peripheral blood, sampled 28 days after the second AZD1222 dose. The CDR3 DNA is TGTGCCAGCAGCCACCTACAGGGGTTCTACGAGCAGTACTTC. Translating gives CASSHLQGFYEQYF.